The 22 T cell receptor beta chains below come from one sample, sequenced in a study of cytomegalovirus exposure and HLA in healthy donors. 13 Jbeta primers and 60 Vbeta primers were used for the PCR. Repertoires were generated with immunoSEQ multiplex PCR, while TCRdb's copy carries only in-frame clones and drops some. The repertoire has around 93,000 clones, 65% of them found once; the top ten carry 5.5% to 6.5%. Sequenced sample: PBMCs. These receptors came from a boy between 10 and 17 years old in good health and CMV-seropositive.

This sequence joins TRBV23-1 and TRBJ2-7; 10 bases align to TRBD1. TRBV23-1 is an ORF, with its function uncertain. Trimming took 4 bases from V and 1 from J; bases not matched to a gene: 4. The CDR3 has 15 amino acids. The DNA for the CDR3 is TGCGCCAGCAGTCGTAGGGGACAGGGGTCCTACGAGCAGTACTTC. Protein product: CASSRRGQGSYEQYF.

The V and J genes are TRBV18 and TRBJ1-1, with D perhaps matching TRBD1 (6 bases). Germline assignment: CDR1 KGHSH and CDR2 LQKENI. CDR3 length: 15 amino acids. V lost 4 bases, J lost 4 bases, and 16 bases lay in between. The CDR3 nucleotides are TGTGCCAGCTCACGCCCTGGGGGCGGTAGCACTGAAGCTTTCTTT. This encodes CASSRPGGGSTEAFF.

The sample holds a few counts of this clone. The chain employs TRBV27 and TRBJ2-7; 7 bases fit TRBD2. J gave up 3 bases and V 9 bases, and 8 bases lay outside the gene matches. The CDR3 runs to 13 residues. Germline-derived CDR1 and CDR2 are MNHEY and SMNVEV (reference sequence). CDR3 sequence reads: CASSLRGDYEQYF. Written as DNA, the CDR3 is TGTGCCAGTTCCCTTCGGGGGGACTACGAGCAGTACTTC.

This chain's CDR3 is CASSYGQGGNTGELFF. CDR3 nucleotides: TGTGCCAGCAGTTACGGACAGGGAGGGAACACCGGGGAGCTGTTTTTT. V is TRBV6-5 and J is TRBJ2-2; 8 nucleotides match TRBD1. The CDR3 runs to 16 residues. V shed 2 bases and J 1 base; nucleotides not matched to a gene: 3. Per germline, CDR1 MNHEY and CDR2 SVGAGI.

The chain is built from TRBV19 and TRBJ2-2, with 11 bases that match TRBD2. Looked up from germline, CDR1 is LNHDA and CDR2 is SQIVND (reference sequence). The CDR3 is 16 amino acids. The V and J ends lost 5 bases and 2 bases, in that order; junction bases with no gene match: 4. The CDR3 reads CASSLGLAANTGELFF. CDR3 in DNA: TGTGCCAGTAGTTTGGGACTAGCGGCTAACACCGGGGAGCTGTTTTTT.

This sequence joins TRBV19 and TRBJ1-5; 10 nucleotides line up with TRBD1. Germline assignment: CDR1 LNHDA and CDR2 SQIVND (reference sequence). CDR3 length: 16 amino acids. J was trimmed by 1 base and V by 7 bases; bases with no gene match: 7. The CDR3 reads CASTDRGGFSNQPQHF. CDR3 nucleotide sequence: TGTGCCAGTACGGACAGGGGGGGCTTCAGCAATCAGCCCCAGCATTTT.

CDR3 loop: CSVETWTGGMVGNTIYF. CDR3 nucleotides: TGCAGCGTTGAAACATGGACAGGGGGCATGGTTGGAAACACCATATATTTT. The chain has TRBV29-1 and TRBJ1-3; 11 bases agree with TRBD1. This CDR3 spans 17 amino acids. After removal of 2 bases from V and 3 bases from J, the junction contained 9 bases not matched to a gene. Germline V gene data show CDR1 as SQVTM and CDR2 as ANQGSEA.

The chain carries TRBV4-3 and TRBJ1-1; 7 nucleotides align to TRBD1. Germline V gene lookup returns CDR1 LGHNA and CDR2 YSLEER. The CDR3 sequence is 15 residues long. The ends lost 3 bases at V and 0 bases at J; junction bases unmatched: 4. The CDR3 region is CASSHTDRMNTEAFF. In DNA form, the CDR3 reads TGCGCCAGCAGCCACACGGACAGGATGAACACTGAAGCTTTCTTT.

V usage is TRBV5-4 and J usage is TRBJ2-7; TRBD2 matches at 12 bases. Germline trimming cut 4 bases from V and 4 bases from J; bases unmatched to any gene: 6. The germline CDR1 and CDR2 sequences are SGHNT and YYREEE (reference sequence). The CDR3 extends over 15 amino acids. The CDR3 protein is CASSRTSGKTYEQYF. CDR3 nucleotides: TGTGCCAGCAGCCGGACTAGCGGGAAGACTTACGAGCAGTACTTC.

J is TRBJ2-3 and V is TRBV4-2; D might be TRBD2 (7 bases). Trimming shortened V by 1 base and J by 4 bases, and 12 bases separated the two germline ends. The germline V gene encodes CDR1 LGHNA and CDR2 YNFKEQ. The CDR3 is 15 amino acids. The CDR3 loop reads CASSQGAGHADTQYF. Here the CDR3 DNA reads TGTGCCAGCAGCCAAGGAGCGGGACACGCAGATACGCAGTATTTT.

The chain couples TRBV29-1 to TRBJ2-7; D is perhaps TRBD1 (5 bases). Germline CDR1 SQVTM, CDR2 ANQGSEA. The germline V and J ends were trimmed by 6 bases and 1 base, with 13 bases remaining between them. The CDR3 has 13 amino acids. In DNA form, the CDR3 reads TGCAGCGTGATTGGACATGAGTCCTACGAGCAGTACTTC. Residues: CSVIGHESYEQYF.

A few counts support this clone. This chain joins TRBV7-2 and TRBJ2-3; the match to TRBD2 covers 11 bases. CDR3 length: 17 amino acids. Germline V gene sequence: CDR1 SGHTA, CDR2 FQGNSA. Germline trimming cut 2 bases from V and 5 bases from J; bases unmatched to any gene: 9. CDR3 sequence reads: CASSLTSGSAGGDTQYF. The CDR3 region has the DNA TGTGCCAGCAGCTTAACTAGCGGGAGTGCGGGTGGAGATACGCAGTATTTT. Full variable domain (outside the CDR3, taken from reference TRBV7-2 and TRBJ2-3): GAGVSQSPSNKVTEKGKDVELRCDPISGHTALYWYRQSLGQGLEFLIYFQGNSAPDKSGLPSDRFSAERTGGSVSTLTIQRTQQEDSAVYLCASSLTSGSAGGDTQYFGPGTRLTVL.

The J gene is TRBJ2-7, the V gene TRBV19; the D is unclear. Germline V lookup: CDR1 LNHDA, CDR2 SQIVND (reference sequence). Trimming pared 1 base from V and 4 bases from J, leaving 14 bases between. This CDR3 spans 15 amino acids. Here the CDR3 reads CASSIAPPGRYEQYF. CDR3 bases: TGTGCCAGTAGTATAGCCCCCCCTGGGCGATACGAGCAGTACTTC.

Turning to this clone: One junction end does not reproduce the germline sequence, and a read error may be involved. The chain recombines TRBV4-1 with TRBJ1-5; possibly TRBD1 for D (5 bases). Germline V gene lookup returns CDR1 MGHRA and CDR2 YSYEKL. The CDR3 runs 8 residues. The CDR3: CASSNGGF. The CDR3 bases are TGCGCCAGCAGTAACGGGGGTTTT.

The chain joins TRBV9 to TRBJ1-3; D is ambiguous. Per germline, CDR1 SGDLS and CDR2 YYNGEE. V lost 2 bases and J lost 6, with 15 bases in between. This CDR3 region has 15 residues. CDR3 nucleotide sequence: TGTGCCAGCAGCGTTAGCGGGCAGCGGGAAAACACCATATATTTT. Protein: CASSVSGQRENTIYF.

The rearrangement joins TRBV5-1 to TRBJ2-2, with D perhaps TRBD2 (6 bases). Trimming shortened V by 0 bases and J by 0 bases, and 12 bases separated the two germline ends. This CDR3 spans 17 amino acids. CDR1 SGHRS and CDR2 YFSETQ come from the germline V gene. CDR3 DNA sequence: TGCGCCAGCAGCTTGGGGGTAACTAGCACGAACACCGGGGAGCTGTTTTTT. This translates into CASSLGVTSTNTGELFF.

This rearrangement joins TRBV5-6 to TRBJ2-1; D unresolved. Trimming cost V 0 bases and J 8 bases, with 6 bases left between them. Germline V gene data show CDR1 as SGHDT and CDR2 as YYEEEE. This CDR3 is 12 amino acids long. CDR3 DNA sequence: TGTGCCAGCAGCTTGGGGCCCCATGAGCAGTTCTTC. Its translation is CASSLGPHEQFF.

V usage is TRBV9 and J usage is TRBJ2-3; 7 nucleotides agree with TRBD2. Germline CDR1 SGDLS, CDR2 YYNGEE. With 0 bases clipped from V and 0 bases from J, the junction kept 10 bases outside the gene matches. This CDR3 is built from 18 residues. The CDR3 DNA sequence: TGTGCCAGCAGCGTAGGTCTAGCGGTAACCGCTAGCACAGATACGCAGTATTTT. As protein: CASSVGLAVTASTDTQYF.

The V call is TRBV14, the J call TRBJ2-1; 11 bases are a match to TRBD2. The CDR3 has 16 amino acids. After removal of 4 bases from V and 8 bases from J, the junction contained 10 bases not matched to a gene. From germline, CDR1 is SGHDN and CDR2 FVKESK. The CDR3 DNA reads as TGTGCCAGCAGCCTCCAGTGGGGACTAGCGGTCCATGAGCAGTTCTTC. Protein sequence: CASSLQWGLAVHEQFF.

CDR3 sequence (DNA): TGTGCCAGCAGCTTGTACAGGAACTACGAGCAGTACTTC. It codes for CASSLYRNYEQYF. The rearrangement uses TRBV5-4 and TRBJ2-5; a weak D match, TRBD1 (5 bases). The end of the DNA aligns better with TRBJ2-7, so the J call may be wrong. This CDR3 contains 13 residues. Per germline, CDR1 SGHNT and CDR2 YYREEE (reference sequence).

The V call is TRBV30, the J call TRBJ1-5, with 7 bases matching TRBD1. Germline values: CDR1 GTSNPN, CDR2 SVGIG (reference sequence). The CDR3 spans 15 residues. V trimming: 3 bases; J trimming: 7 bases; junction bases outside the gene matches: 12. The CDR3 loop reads CAWSEPGQSYQPQHF. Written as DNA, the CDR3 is TGTGCCTGGAGCGAGCCGGGACAGTCATACCAGCCCCAGCATTTT.

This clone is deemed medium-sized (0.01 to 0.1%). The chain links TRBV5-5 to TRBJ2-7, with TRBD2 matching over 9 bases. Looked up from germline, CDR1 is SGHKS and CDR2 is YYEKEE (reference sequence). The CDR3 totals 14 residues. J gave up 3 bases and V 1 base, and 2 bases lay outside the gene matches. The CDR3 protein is CASSLLAGNYEQYF. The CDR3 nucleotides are TGTGCCAGCAGCTTGCTAGCGGGAAACTACGAGCAGTACTTC. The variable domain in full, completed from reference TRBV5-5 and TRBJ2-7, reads DAGVTQSPTHLIKTRGQQVTLRCSPISGHKSVSWYQQVLGQGPQFIFQYYEKEERGRGNFPDRFSARQFPNYSSELNVNALLLGDSALYLCASSLLAGNYEQYFGPGTRLTVT.